This TCR beta chain comes out of a study of immune evolution from preneoplasia to lung adenocarcinoma. Trimming took 2 bases from V and 0 from J; bases not matched to a gene: 4. This CDR3 spans 16 amino acids. The germline CDR1 and CDR2 sequences are SGHRS and YFSETQ. Overall study findings and caveats: Normal lung had highest clonality; later lesions appeared denser, more diverse. Top clone share appeared to fall from AAH through AIS, MIA, adenocarcinoma.

The table came from immunoSEQ multiplex PCR; TCRdb's copy has only in-frame clones and leaves some out. The sample has about 7,900 clones; around 80% are singletons. Details on this clone: Its specificity is not known.

Sequenced input: FFPE adjacent normal lung tissue. The chain links TRBV5-1 to TRBJ2-3, with TRBD2 identical over 9 bases. This clonotype originated in a person between 65 and 79 years old with lung adenocarcinoma. For the CDR3, the DNA is TGCGCCAGCAGCTTACCTAGCGGGGTTAGCACAGATACGCAGTATTTT. This codes for CASSLPSGVSTDTQYF.